What follows are 26 T cell receptor beta chains derived from one specimen sequenced in a study of blood T cells in healthy people across ages. It was with a sample-barcoded 5' primer and a J-beta primer mix that a second PCR of about 6 to 12 cycles was run. Via MiXCR, TCRdb re-called the 5' RACE reads, giving one row per CDR3 protein. The table lists around 1,000,000 distinct CDR3 sequences, around two fifths of them singletons, with approximately 14% in the top ten. Sequencing was performed on blood. All receptors come from a man aged 18 to 30 in good health.

A few counts support this clonotype. The chain has TRBV9 and TRBJ2-1; 7 positions match TRBD2. The CDR3 is 15 residues long. V shed 3 bases, J shed 3 bases, and the junction held 6 bases outside the gene matches. The V gene's germline CDR1 is SGDLS and CDR2 YYNGEE. CDR3: CASSGQGGDYNEQFF. CDR3 coding DNA: TGTGCCAGCAGCGGTCAGGGAGGGGACTACAATGAGCAGTTCTTC.

Only a few counts were recorded for this clonotype. This chain connects TRBV20-1 to TRBJ1-4; possible D gene TRBD1, 5 bases. The length of the CDR3 is 15 residues. V was clipped by 5 bases and J by 4 bases, with 17 bases between them. The V gene's germline CDR1 is DFQATT and CDR2 SNEGSKA (reference sequence). CDR3: CSAYAAGLNNEKLFF. The CDR3 nucleotides read TGCAGTGCTTACGCCGCGGGACTAAATAATGAAAAACTGTTTTTT.

This chain uses TRBV20-1 with TRBJ1-5; 9 bases match TRBD1. The CDR3 runs to 14 residues. V was clipped by 3 bases and J by 6 bases; unmatched bases: 6. Germline values: CDR1 DFQATT, CDR2 SNEGSKA (reference sequence). As DNA, the CDR3 is TGCAGTGCTAGGGGGGACAGGGAGACTCAGCCCCAGCATTTT. This gives the protein CSARGDRETQPQHF.

The chain recombines TRBV7-9 with TRBJ2-1, with a weak D call TRBD1 (6 bases). Germline V lookup: CDR1 SEHNR, CDR2 FQNEAQ (reference sequence). This CDR3 contains 12 residues. V was shortened by 5 bases and J by 10 bases, with 12 bases between the two germline ends. The CDR3 coding sequence is TGTGCCAGCAGCGTCAGGGGCTTGGAGCAGTTCTTC. Encoded protein: CASSVRGLEQFF. Full variable domain (remainder filled in from reference TRBV7-9 and TRBJ2-1): DTGVSQNPRHKITKRGQNVTFRCDPISEHNRLYWYRQTLGQGPEFLTYFQNEAQLEKSRLLSDRFSAERPKGSFSTLEIQRTEQGDSAMYLCASSVRGLEQFFGPGTRLTVL.

CDR3 loop: CASRDPGQFSYNEQFF. DNA for the CDR3: TGTGCCAGCAGGGACCCGGGACAGTTCTCCTACAATGAGCAGTTCTTC. The chain combines TRBV2 with TRBJ2-1; TRBD1 matches 7 bases. Germline V gives CDR1 SNHLY, CDR2 FYNNEI. The CDR3 consists of 16 residues. V gave up 6 bases and J gave up 0 bases; unmatched junction bases: 8.

J is TRBJ2-2 and V is TRBV7-2, with D possibly matching TRBD2 (6 bases). V was clipped by 1 base and J by 5 bases, with 11 bases between them. CDR1 is SGHTA, CDR2 FQGNSA, per germline. The CDR3 length is 15 residues. The CDR3 spells CASSLVTGGTGELFF. In DNA, the CDR3 is TGTGCCAGCAGCTTAGTAACAGGAGGGACCGGGGAGCTGTTTTTT.

CDR3: CASSLGGTGAEQYF. The CDR3 DNA is TGTGCCAGCAGTTTGGGTGGGACAGGGGCCGAGCAGTACTTC. The chain has TRBV28 and TRBJ2-7; 10 positions agree with TRBD1. This CDR3 is 14 amino acids long. Germline CDR1 is MDHEN and CDR2 is SYDVKM. V lost 3 bases and J lost 6; bases outside the gene matches: 5. Full variable domain (remainder filled in from reference TRBV28 and TRBJ2-7): DVKVTQSSRYLVKRTGEKVFLECVQDMDHENMFWYRQDPGLGLRLIYFSYDVKMKEKGDIPEGYSVSREKKERFSLILESASTNQTSMYLCASSLGGTGAEQYFGPGTRLTVT.

The chain carries TRBV11-2 and TRBJ2-2, with 8 positions matching TRBD2. The CDR3 sequence is 16 residues long. V was clipped by 2 bases and J by 5 bases; unmatched bases: 7. Germline CDR1 is SGHAT and CDR2 is FQNNGV. CDR3 nucleotides: TGTGCCAGCAGCTTATCCACGGGGGGGCGGACCGGGGAGCTGTTTTTT. Residues: CASSLSTGGRTGELFF. The full variable domain, in which reference TRBV11-2 and TRBJ2-2 provide the parts outside the CDR3, is EAGVAQSPRYKIIEKRQSVAFWCNPISGHATLYWYQQILGQGPKLLIQFQNNGVVDDSQLPKDRFSAERLKGVDSTLKIQPAKLEDSAVYLCASSLSTGGRTGELFFGEGSRLTVL.

The chain links TRBV9 to TRBJ2-1; possibly TRBD2 for D (5 bases). CDR1 SGDLS and CDR2 YYNGEE come from the germline V gene. The CDR3 runs to 14 residues. V lost 3 bases and J lost 8, with 15 bases in between. The CDR3 protein is CASSASGEVHEQFF. Written as DNA, the CDR3 is TGTGCCAGCAGCGCCTCCGGGGAAGTCCATGAGCAGTTCTTC. Together with reference TRBV9 and TRBJ2-1, the CDR3 gives the full variable domain: DSGVTQTPKHLITATGQRVTLRCSPRSGDLSVYWYQQSLDQGLQFLIQYYNGEERAKGNILERFSAQQFPDLHSELNLSSLELGDSALYFCASSASGEVHEQFFGPGTRLTVL.

This chain's CDR3 is CASRRNNEQFF. Written as DNA, the CDR3 is TGTGCCAGCAGGAGGAACAATGAGCAGTTCTTC. The rearrangement joins TRBV27 to TRBJ2-1, with D unresolved. Trimming pared 6 bases from V and 5 bases from J, leaving 5 bases between. CDR3 length equals 11 residues. From germline, CDR1 is MNHEY and CDR2 SMNVEV (reference sequence).

The chain links TRBV6-1 to TRBJ2-4; no reliable D call. Trimming cost V 5 bases and J 0 bases, with 17 bases left between them. The CDR3 covers 17 residues. Germline CDR1 is MNHNS and CDR2 is SASEGT. CDR3 nucleotides: TGTGCCAGCAGTCCCCTTAGGGCGGACCTAGCCAAAAACATTCAGTACTTC. Protein sequence: CASSPLRADLAKNIQYF.

This clonotype has just a few counts. The rearrangement uses TRBV20-1 and TRBJ1-5; D remains ambiguous. V was pared by 3 bases and J by 4 bases, with 10 bases between. There are 13 residues in the CDR3. Germline V gene data show CDR1 as DFQATT and CDR2 as SNEGSKA (reference sequence). The CDR3: CSASSGLNQPQHF. Here the CDR3 DNA reads TGCAGTGCTAGTTCTGGACTAAATCAGCCCCAGCATTTT.

This chain joins TRBV20-1 and TRBJ2-1; D is possibly TRBD1 (7 bases). Germline values: CDR1 DFQATT, CDR2 SNEGSKA (reference sequence). Trimming left V 0 bases short and J 5 bases short, with 11 bases between. CDR3 length: 14 residues. The CDR3: CSARESGGNNEQFF. Here the CDR3 DNA reads TGCAGTGCTAGAGAATCAGGGGGGAACAATGAGCAGTTCTTC.

There are a few counts of this clonotype. This rearrangement joins TRBV7-2 to TRBJ2-5; 8 positions match TRBD2. The CDR3 contains 16 residues. V shed 1 base, J shed 7 bases, and the junction held 11 bases outside the gene matches. Germline CDR1 SGHTA, CDR2 FQGNSA. CDR3 loop: CASSLDSGGTARTQYF. The CDR3 DNA reads as TGTGCCAGCAGCTTAGATTCGGGAGGGACCGCGAGGACCCAGTACTTC.

The V call is TRBV4-3, the J call TRBJ1-1, with D perhaps matching TRBD1 (5 bases). The germline V gene has CDR1 LGHNA and CDR2 YSLEER. The CDR3 is 13 residues long. V was cut by 4 bases and J by 7 bases, with 13 bases left in between. CDR3 amino acids: CASSPGVRVEAFF. DNA for the CDR3: TGCGCCAGCAGCCCTGGGGTCAGGGTTGAAGCTTTCTTT.

Here the CDR3 reads CAISDSGGDKETQYF. The CDR3 bases are TGTGCCATCAGTGATAGCGGGGGAGACAAAGAGACCCAGTACTTC. The chain couples TRBV10-3 to TRBJ2-5, with 9 bases identical to TRBD2. The CDR3 loop spans 15 amino acids. Germline V gene data show CDR1 as ENHRY and CDR2 as SYGVKD. The trim removed 3 bases at V and 3 bases at J, leaving 5 bases unmatched.

The table lists this clonotype with a few counts. The chain carries TRBV20-1 and TRBJ2-1, with a weak D call TRBD1 (7 bases). Per germline, CDR1 DFQATT and CDR2 SNEGSKA (reference sequence). Trimming left V 0 bases short and J 8 bases short, with 17 bases between. CDR3 length: 15 amino acids. As DNA, the CDR3 is TGCAGTGCTAGAGATAGAGCCAGGGGGGAATATGAGCAGTTCTTC. Translating gives CSARDRARGEYEQFF.

The chain has TRBV27 and TRBJ1-2; 10 positions match TRBD1. The CDR3 sequence is 15 residues long. Germline lookup yields CDR1 MNHEY and CDR2 SMNVEV (reference sequence). The J segment lost 6 bases and the V segment lost 3 bases, leaving 7 bases of the junction unmatched. CDR3 DNA: TGTGCCAGCAGTTTGTCCATTGGGACAGGGGATGGCTACACCTTC. Its translation is CASSLSIGTGDGYTF.

The V and J genes are TRBV5-1 and TRBJ1-1; D ambiguous. The length of the CDR3 is 15 residues. V lost 7 bases, J lost 1 base, and 17 bases lay in between. The germline CDR1 and CDR2 sequences are SGHRS and YFSETQ. The CDR3 region has the DNA TGCGCCAGCTCACCCCGCATCGTAACGAACACTGAAGCTTTCTTT. This sequence encodes CASSPRIVTNTEAFF.

V is TRBV9 and J is TRBJ2-5; the match to TRBD2 covers 7 bases. The CDR3 length is 15 residues. Germline CDR1 reads SGDLS; CDR2 reads YYNGEE. The trim removed 0 bases at V and 3 bases at J, leaving 5 bases unmatched. The CDR3 DNA sequence: TGTGCCAGCAGCGTAGCTCACGGGGGGAAAGAGACCCAGTACTTC. It codes for CASSVAHGGKETQYF.

This clonotype has a handful of counts. The chain carries TRBV27 and TRBJ2-3; weak D call: TRBD2 (6 bases). Germline V gene data show CDR1 as MNHEY and CDR2 as SMNVEV (reference sequence). The CDR3 covers 16 residues. The V gene lost 0 bases and the J gene lost 2 bases, with 12 bases spanning the gap. CDR3 sequence reads: CASSLSTGETTDTQYF. The DNA for the CDR3 is TGTGCCAGCAGTTTATCGACGGGGGAAACCACAGATACGCAGTATTTT.

J is TRBJ1-1 and V is TRBV7-9, with a tentative D call TRBD1 (6 bases). In germline, CDR1 is SEHNR, CDR2 FQNEAQ (reference sequence). The CDR3 is 16 residues long. Deletions cut 0 bases from V and 0 bases from J, with 11 bases between. The chain's CDR3 is CASSLAMQGLNTEAFF. The CDR3 nucleotides are TGTGCCAGCAGCTTAGCTATGCAGGGGCTGAACACTGAAGCTTTCTTT.

The chain recombines TRBV12-3 or TRBV12-4 with TRBJ1-6; D call uncertain. This CDR3 region has 18 residues. V was trimmed by 6 bases and J by 8 bases, leaving 26 bases between them. CDR3 DNA: TGTGCCAGCAGCCCCATTTGGGTGGAACGGGCTTTAGATTCACCCCTCCACTTT. Translating gives CASSPIWVERALDSPLHF.

The table lists this clonotype with a few counts. The rearrangement links TRBV4-3 to TRBJ2-2; 9 bases align to TRBD1. Germline loops: CDR1 LGHNA, CDR2 YSLEER. The CDR3 runs 16 residues. The ends lost 1 base at V and 5 bases at J; junction bases unmatched: 5. The CDR3 reads CASSQGTGVRTGELFF. The CDR3 region has the DNA TGCGCCAGCAGCCAAGGGACAGGGGTTAGGACCGGGGAGCTGTTTTTT.

The J gene is TRBJ2-7, the V gene TRBV28; 15 nucleotides line up with TRBD2. The CDR3 has 18 amino acids. V was clipped by 5 bases and J by 7 bases; unmatched bases: 15. CDR1 MDHEN and CDR2 SYDVKM come from the germline V gene. CDR3 region: CASSPRTSGGAGYNEQYF. Here the CDR3 DNA reads TGTGCCAGCAGTCCCAGGACTAGCGGGGGGGCGGGGTACAATGAGCAGTACTTC.

The gene calls are TRBV25-1 and TRBJ2-3, with D possibly TRBD2 on 5 matching bases. The V gene lost 4 bases and the J gene lost 2 bases, with 16 bases spanning the gap. The CDR3 runs to 16 residues. In germline, CDR1 is MGHDK, CDR2 SYGVNS. The CDR3 loop is CASSARGRSYTDTQYF. CDR3 sequence (DNA): TGTGCCAGCAGTGCCAGAGGGCGGAGTTACACAGATACGCAGTATTTT.